This TCR beta chain comes out of a study of human T cells and chemical hapten exposure. Noted time point: patch test 2, 6 weeks after DPC sensitization. Treatment denoted: therapeutic diphenylcyclopropenone sensitization with weekly scalp DPC. Blood was drawn before each patch test was applied. Authors' methods: Sample TCR counts, which ranged from about 23,224 to 700,000, had a median of roughly 92,000. TCRdb re-derived calls from the RACE reads in MiXCR, one entry per CDR3 protein. The V and J calls follow TCRdb's processing rather than the paper's. Among about 96,000 distinct CDR3 sequences listed, around 9.3% were seen once. Germline lookup yields CDR1 MGHRA and CDR2 YSYEKL. V dropped 0 bases and J dropped 7 bases, with 13 bases sitting between them. This CDR3 has 15 residues. This clonotype was recorded a few times. Its antigen is undetermined. Study results and limitations: Given that the donors had alopecia, their immune response may differ from that seen in healthy people.

The chain carries TRBV4-1 and TRBJ1-5, with D unclear. This receptor was obtained from a woman in her thirties or forties with alopecia areata. Some clones in this sample may be carry-over from other donors' samples. The sequenced sample was whole blood, obtained in connection with sensitization to the hapten diphenylcyclopropenone (DPC). The CDR3 nucleotides read TGCGCCAGCAGCCAAGATCTAACGGTGGGCCAGCCCCAGCATTTT. Its translation: CASSQDLTVGQPQHF.